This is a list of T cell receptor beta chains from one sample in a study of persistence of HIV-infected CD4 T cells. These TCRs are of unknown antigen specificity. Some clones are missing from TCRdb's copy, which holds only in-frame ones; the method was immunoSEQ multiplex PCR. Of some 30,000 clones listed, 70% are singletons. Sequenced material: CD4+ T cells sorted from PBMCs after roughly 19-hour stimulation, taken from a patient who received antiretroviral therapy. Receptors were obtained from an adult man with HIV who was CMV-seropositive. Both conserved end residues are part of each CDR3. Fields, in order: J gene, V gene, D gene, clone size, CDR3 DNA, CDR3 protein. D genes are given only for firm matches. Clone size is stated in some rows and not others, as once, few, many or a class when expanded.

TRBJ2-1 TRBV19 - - TGTGCCAGTAGTATTCCCCGGGGTACAGGGAACAATGAGCAGTTCTTC CASSIPRGTGNNEQFF
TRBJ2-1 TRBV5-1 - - TGCGCCAGCAGCCCCACTTCCTACAATGAGCAGTTCTTC CASSPTSYNEQFF
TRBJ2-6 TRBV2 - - TGTGCCAGCAGCTGGAGGGGGGCACAGTCTGGGGCCAACGTCCTGACTTTC CASSWRGAQSGANVLTF
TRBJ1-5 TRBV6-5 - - TGTGCCAGCAGTTACACACCTCCAGGTAGCAATCAGCCCCAGCATTTT CASSYTPPGSNQPQHF
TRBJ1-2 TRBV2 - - TGTGCCAGCAGTGAAGGTACAGGGAGTATAGACGGCTACACCTTC CASSEGTGSIDGYTF
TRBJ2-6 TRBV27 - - TGTGCCAGCGGGACGGTCGCGGGGGGGGCCAACGTCCTGACTTTC CASGTVAGGANVLTF
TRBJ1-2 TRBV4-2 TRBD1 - TGTGCCAGCATAGGACAGGGAAACTATGGCTACACCTTC CASIGQGNYGYTF
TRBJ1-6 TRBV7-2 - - TGTGCCAGCAGCCGGGACTATAATTCACCCCTCCACTTT CASSRDYNSPLHF
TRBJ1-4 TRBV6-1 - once TGTGCCAGCAGTGAATTGGACAGCCCAACTAATGAAAAACTGTTTTTT CASSELDSPTNEKLFF
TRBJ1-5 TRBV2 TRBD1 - TGTGCCAGCACGGTTGGACAGGGTGGCAATCAGCCCCAGCATTTT CASTVGQGGNQPQHF
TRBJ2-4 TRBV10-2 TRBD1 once TGCGCCAGCACTCTAACAGGGGGAGGCAAAAACATTCAGTACTTC CASTLTGGGKNIQYF
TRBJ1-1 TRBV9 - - TGTGCCAGCAGCGTAGGCCAGGCCAACACTGAAGCTTTCTTT CASSVGQANTEAFF
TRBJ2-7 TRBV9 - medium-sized TGTGCCAGCAGCGTTGGACAGGAGCAGTACTTC CASSVGQEQYF
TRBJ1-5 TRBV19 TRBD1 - TGTGCCAGTAGGAGGGACAGGGGGCTTCAGCCCCAGCATTTT CASRRDRGLQPQHF
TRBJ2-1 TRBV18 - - TGTGCCAGCTCCCGAAGCCCGGGGAACGCCAATGAGCAGTTCTTC CASSRSPGNANEQFF
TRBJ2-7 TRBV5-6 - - TGTGCCAGCAGCTCAATGACTGTTACCTACGAGCAGTACTTC CASSSMTVTYEQYF
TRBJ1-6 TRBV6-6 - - TGTGCCAGCAGTTTAGCAGGTATAGCCCTCCACTTT CASSLAGIALHF
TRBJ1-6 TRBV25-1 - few TGTGCCAGCAAAGAGGGGAATTCACCCCTCCACTTT CASKEGNSPLHF
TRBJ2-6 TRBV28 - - TGTGCCAGCAGTTTAATGCCCTCTGGGGCCAACGTCCTGACTTTC CASSLMPSGANVLTF
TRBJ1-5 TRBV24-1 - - TGTGCCACCAGTGATTCAACAGGGTCCAATCAGCCCCAGCATTTT CATSDSTGSNQPQHF
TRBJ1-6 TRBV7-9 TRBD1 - TGTGCCAGCAGCTTAGGACAGGGATTCTATAATTCACCCCTCCACTTT CASSLGQGFYNSPLHF
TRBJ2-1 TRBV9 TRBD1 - TGTGCCAGCAGCCCCCGACAGGGCCACAATGAGCAGTTCTTC CASSPRQGHNEQFF
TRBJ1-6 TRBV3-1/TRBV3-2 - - TGTGCCAGCAGCCTTCTGGGGCGTAATTCACCCCTCCACTTT CASSLLGRNSPLHF
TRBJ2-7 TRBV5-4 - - TGTGCCAGCAGCTTGGCCGGGCCCTCCTACGAGCAGTACTTC CASSLAGPSYEQYF
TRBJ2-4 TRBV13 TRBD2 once TGTGCCAGCAGCTCCCCTAGCGGGGGTAAAAGGGGAGGCAAAAACATTCAGTACTTC CASSSPSGGKRGGKNIQYF
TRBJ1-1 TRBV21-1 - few TGTGCCAGCAGCAAAGGAGGCCTACTTGAAGCTTTCTTT CASSKGGLLEAFF
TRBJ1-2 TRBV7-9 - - TGTGCCAGCAGCTTAGATTGGCCGGAGGATGGCTACACCTTC CASSLDWPEDGYTF
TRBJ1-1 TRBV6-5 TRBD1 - TGTGCCAGCAGTAGACAGGGTATTACTGAAGCTTTCTTT CASSRQGITEAFF
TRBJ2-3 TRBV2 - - TGTGCCAGCAGTGAGGGGGGCACGCAGTATTTT CASSEGGTQYF
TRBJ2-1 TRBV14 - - TGTGCCAGCAGCCAAGGGAGGGGCTCCCAAAGGAATGAGCAGTTCTTC CASSQGRGSQRNEQFF
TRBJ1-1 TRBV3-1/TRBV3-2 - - TGTGCCAGCAGCCCACCGACAGCGACTAAAGCTTTCTTT CASSPPTATKAFF
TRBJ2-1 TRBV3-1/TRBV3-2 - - TGTGCCAGCAGCCCTGGCGGTATAAACCGAGTATACAATGAGCAGTTCTTC CASSPGGINRVYNEQFF
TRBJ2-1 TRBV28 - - TGTGCCAGCAGTTTACCGGGCGCTTCCTACAATGAGCAGTTCTTC CASSLPGASYNEQFF
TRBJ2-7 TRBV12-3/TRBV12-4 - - TGTGCCAGCACTGGAGGGTCCCCGTACGAGCAGTACTTC CASTGGSPYEQYF
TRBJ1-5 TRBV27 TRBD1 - TGTGCCAGCAGTTCCTCTCGACAGGGGGTCTCGAGCCAGCCCCAGCATTTT CASSSSRQGVSSQPQHF
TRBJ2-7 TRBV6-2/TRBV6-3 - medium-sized TGTGCCAGCAGTTACGAGGACCGCTACGAGCAGTACTTC CASSYEDRYEQYF
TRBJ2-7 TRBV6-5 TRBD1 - TGTGCCTCCAAGTCCGGACAGGGGGCATACGAGCAGTACTTC CASKSGQGAYEQYF
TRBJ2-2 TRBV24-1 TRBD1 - TGTGCCACCAGTGATTTAGAAGGACAGGGGAACGGGGAGCTGTTTTTT CATSDLEGQGNGELFF
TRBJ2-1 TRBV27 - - TGTGCCAGCAGTTCTCCGAGCTCCTACAATGAGCAGTTCTTC CASSSPSSYNEQFF
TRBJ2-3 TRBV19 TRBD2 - TGTGCCAGCCGCCCGGGGGGTTCAGATACGCAGTATTTT CASRPGGSDTQYF
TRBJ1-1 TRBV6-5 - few TGTGCCAGCAGTTTAGTTCGCATGAACACTGAAGCTTTCTTT CASSLVRMNTEAFF
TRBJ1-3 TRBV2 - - TGTGCCAGCGAGGGCGGAACCTCTGGAAACACCATATATTTT CASEGGTSGNTIYF
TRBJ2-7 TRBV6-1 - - TGTGCCAGCAGTGAACCGCAGGGTTCCGAGCAGTACTTC CASSEPQGSEQYF
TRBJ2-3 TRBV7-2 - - TGTGCCAGCAGCTTAAGGTCGGGGACTAGCACAGATACGCAGTATTTT CASSLRSGTSTDTQYF
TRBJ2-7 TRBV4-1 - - TGCGCCAGCAGCGGTCCCCTCCCACCAGGATCCTACGAGCAGTACTTC CASSGPLPPGSYEQYF
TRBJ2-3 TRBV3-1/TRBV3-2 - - TGTGCCAGCAGCTCCTCGGGGATAGATACGCAGTATTTT CASSSSGIDTQYF
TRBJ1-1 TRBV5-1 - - TGCGCCAGCAGCCCGGGGGGTACGTGGACGAACACTGAAGCTTTCTTT CASSPGGTWTNTEAFF
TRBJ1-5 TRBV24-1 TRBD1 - TGTGCCACCAGTCTCGGACAGGGACTTAATCAGCCCCAGCATTTT CATSLGQGLNQPQHF
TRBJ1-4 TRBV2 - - TGTGCCAGCAAGGAGGGGCAGTGGGGTGAAAAACTGTTTTTT CASKEGQWGEKLFF
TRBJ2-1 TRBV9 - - TGTGCCAGCACTACGGAGGGGGCAACCTACAATGAGCAGTTCTTC CASTTEGATYNEQFF
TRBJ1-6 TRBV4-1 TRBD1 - TGCGCCAGCAGCCAAGGGACAGGGCTATCTTATAATTCACCCCTCCACTTT CASSQGTGLSYNSPLHF
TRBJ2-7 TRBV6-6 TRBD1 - TGTGCCAGCAGTAACACAGGGGCTTCAACCTACGAGCAGTACTTC CASSNTGASTYEQYF
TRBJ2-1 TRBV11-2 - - TGTGCCAGCAGCTTAGAGGTCTACAATGAGCAGTTCTTC CASSLEVYNEQFF
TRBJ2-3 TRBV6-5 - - TGTGCCAGCAGACATGACTATAGTGATACGCAGTATTTT CASRHDYSDTQYF